The T cell receptor beta chain under discussion was sequenced for a study of T-cell memory formation after mild COVID-19. The CDR3 is 15 amino acids. Trimming stripped 1 base from V and 8 bases from J, with 15 bases between. Germline CDR1 is PRHDT and CDR2 is FYEKMQ (reference sequence). TCRdb passed the 5' RACE reads through MiXCR, listing each CDR3 protein once. The profile shows roughly 580,000 distinct CDR3 sequences, 18% of them singletons. General study findings and limits: Pre-infection memory held some responding clones, suggesting pre-existing cross-reactive T cells responded. Day 37-peaking second-wave clones had unconfirmed SARS-CoV-2 specificity.

This clonotype was seen more than once but under ten times. Its antigen is unidentified. The V call is TRBV13, the J call TRBJ2-1, with D perhaps matching TRBD2 (6 bases). This receptor was obtained from an adult woman who had mild COVID-19 (a few samples of this study predate the infection). Cell type and time point are not known. The sequenced material came from PBMCs or a T cell subset sorted from them (not recorded which). In DNA form, the CDR3 reads TGTGCCAGCAGCTTAGCCCGGGGGAGATCAGATGAGCAGTTCTTC. Translated, it gives CASSLARGRSDEQFF.